This T cell receptor (beta chain) is drawn from a study of early T cells in non-severe SARS-CoV-2 infection. Study-level information: Sequencing used unsorted whole-blood bulk RNA, so chains lack pairing. Whole-study findings and limits: The VDJdb matching leaned toward anti-spike CD8 responses and overlooked private and CD4 specificities.

Researchers attached unique molecular identifiers to individual cDNA molecules. TCRdb redid the calling of the 5' RACE reads with MiXCR, one entry per CDR3 protein. The sample includes tens of thousands of distinct CDR3 sequences, about 6% of them seen just once. Germline V gene lookup returns CDR1 DFQATT and CDR2 SNEGSKA (reference sequence). The CDR3 runs to 16 residues. V lost 0 bases, J lost 1 base, and 15 bases lay in between. A remark on this clonotype: Its antigen is not known.

The specimen sequenced was whole blood. This chain connects TRBV20-1 to TRBJ2-5; perhaps TRBD2 as D (5 bases). This sequence originates from an adult who was a healthcare worker with PCR-confirmed SARS-CoV-2 infection or an uninfected control (not recorded which). The CDR3 region is CSARDTRGYSQETQYF. The CDR3 region has the DNA TGCAGTGCTAGAGATACCCGCGGGTATTCCCAAGAGACCCAGTACTTC.